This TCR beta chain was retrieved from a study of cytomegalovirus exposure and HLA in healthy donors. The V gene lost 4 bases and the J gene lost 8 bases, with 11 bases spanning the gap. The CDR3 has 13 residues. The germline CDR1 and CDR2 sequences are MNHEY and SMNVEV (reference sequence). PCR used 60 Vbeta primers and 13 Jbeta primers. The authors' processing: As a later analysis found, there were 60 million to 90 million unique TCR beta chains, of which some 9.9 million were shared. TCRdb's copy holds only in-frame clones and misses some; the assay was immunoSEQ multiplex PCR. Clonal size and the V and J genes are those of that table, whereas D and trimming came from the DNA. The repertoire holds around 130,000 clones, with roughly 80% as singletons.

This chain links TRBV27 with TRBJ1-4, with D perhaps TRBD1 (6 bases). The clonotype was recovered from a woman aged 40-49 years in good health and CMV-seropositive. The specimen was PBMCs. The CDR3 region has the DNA TGTGCCAGCAGTTCCCGGGACAACGAAAAACTGTTTTTT. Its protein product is CASSSRDNEKLFF.